These T cell receptor beta chains were read from a single sample in a study of prognosis after radiotherapy for stage I lung cancer. TCRdb analysed the multiplex PCR reads with MiXCR anew, one entry per CDR3 protein. The sample includes tens of thousands of distinct CDR3 sequences, roughly 40% of them seen just once. Sequenced material: PBMCs, taken before or after stereotactic body radiation therapy (not recorded which). The receptors originated from a donor aged 50 or older with non-small cell lung cancer. Each CDR3 is given with its conserved first and last residue. A D gene is named only where the DNA matches it firmly. Not all rows give a size; the values are once, few, many and, for expanded clones, a class.

cdr3_aa cdr3_nt d_call v_call cdr3_length clone_size j_call
CANSIGRTDTQYF TGTGCCAATAGTATTGGGAGAACAGATACGCAGTATTTT NA TRBV19 13 NA TRBJ2-3
CASSTPIPFPGLSSDTQYF TGCGCCAGCAGCACACCCATCCCCTTCCCGGGCCTTTCGTCAGATACGCAGTATTTT NA TRBV5-1 19 many TRBJ2-3
CASSLISGSYEQYF TGCGCCAGCAGCTTGATTTCGGGATCCTACGAGCAGTACTTC NA TRBV5-5 14 NA TRBJ2-7
CASSETGSEQYF TGTGCCAGCAGTGAAACAGGGAGCGAGCAGTACTTC NA TRBV2 12 many TRBJ2-7
CASSIVPGGDNEQFF TGTGCCAGTAGTATAGTGCCAGGGGGGGACAATGAGCAGTTCTTC NA TRBV19 15 many TRBJ2-1
CASSGSGESTDTQYF TGTGCCAGCAGTGGAAGCGGGGAAAGCACAGATACGCAGTATTTT TRBD2 TRBV25-1 15 many TRBJ2-3
CASSSLGTEAFF TGTGCCAGCAGTTCCCTGGGCACTGAAGCTTTCTTT NA TRBV28 12 NA TRBJ1-1
CASGSDDNEKLFF TGTGCCAGCGGGTCCGACGACAATGAAAAACTGTTTTTT NA TRBV7-2 13 NA TRBJ1-4
CASSPIRGTSGSPSSYNEQFF TGTGCCAGCAGCCCAATCCGCGGGACTAGCGGTTCCCCGAGCTCCTACAATGAGCAGTTCTTC TRBD2 TRBV4-2 21 many TRBJ2-1
CASSLWGQGNQPQHF TGTGCCAGCAGCCTGTGGGGGCAAGGGAATCAGCCCCAGCATTTT NA TRBV6-2/TRBV6-3 15 many TRBJ1-5
CASSSELALKQFF TGTGCCAGCAGCTCCGAACTAGCCCTCAAGCAGTTCTTC NA TRBV5-4 13 NA TRBJ2-1
CASSLAERDYEQFF TGTGCCAGCAGCTTGGCGGAGCGGGATTATGAGCAGTTCTTC TRBD2 TRBV5-5 14 many TRBJ2-1
CSAIGQGASYGYTF TGCAGTGCTATAGGACAGGGGGCGAGCTATGGCTACACCTTC TRBD1 TRBV20-1 14 many TRBJ1-2
CASTQGGSTEAFF TGTGCCAGCACCCAAGGGGGCTCCACTGAAGCTTTCTTT TRBD1 TRBV6-2/TRBV6-3 13 NA TRBJ1-1
CASSLVLKETELYGNEQFF TGTGCCAGCAGCTTAGTATTGAAGGAGACCGAATTATATGGGAATGAGCAGTTCTTC NA TRBV7-9 19 many TRBJ2-1
CASSQEGGAETQYF TGTGCCAGCAGCCAAGAGGGCGGGGCCGAGACCCAGTACTTC NA TRBV4-2 14 few TRBJ2-5
CSAPPSLVQLANYGYTF TGCAGTGCTCCTCCCTCCCTCGTACAGCTAGCTAACTATGGCTACACCTTC NA TRBV20-1 17 once TRBJ1-2
CASSQNTDTQYF TGTGCCAGCAGCCAAAACACAGATACGCAGTATTTT NA TRBV12-3/TRBV12-4 12 many TRBJ2-3
CATRAGASSYNEQFF TGTGCCACCAGAGCGGGGGCTAGCTCCTACAATGAGCAGTTCTTC TRBD2 TRBV15 15 many TRBJ2-1
CAWSDTDTQYF TGTGCCTGGAGCGACACAGATACGCAGTATTTT NA TRBV30 11 NA TRBJ2-3
CASSLRLGNRLAGTTYNEQFF TGTGCCAGCAGCTTACGACTGGGCAATAGACTAGCGGGCACGACCTACAATGAGCAGTTCTTC TRBD2 TRBV11-2 21 NA TRBJ2-1
CSARQGPMGEQFF TGCAGTGCACGACAGGGGCCGATGGGTGAGCAGTTCTTC TRBD1 TRBV20-1 13 once TRBJ2-1
CASSEVPLGGSEQYF TGTGCCAGCAGTGAAGTCCCCCTCGGGGGTTCCGAGCAGTACTTC NA TRBV6-1 15 many TRBJ2-7
CASSYSNELAGAWNEETQYF TGTGCCAGCAGTTACTCGAATGAATTAGCGGGAGCCTGGAACGAAGAGACCCAGTACTTC TRBD2 TRBV6-5 20 many TRBJ2-5
CASSDSSGGTDTQYF TGTGCCAGCAGTGACTCGAGCGGGGGAACAGATACGCAGTATTTT TRBD2 TRBV6-4 15 medium-sized TRBJ2-3
CASSWSTDSGNTIYF TGTGCCAGCAGCTGGTCGACAGACTCTGGAAACACCATATATTTT NA TRBV11-2 15 NA TRBJ1-3
CASSTDSRNSPLHF TGTGCCAGCAGTACAGACAGTAGGAATTCACCCCTCCACTTT NA TRBV6-2/TRBV6-3 14 once TRBJ1-6
CASSSGLAGFSGANVLTF TGTGCCAGCAGTTCGGGACTAGCGGGATTCTCTGGGGCCAACGTCCTGACTTTC TRBD2 TRBV28 18 many TRBJ2-6
CASSHSLGLADNEQFF TGTGCCAGCAGCCATTCCCTGGGACTAGCGGACAATGAGCAGTTCTTC TRBD2 TRBV3-1 16 NA TRBJ2-1
CAWSGLAGKRDTQYF TGTGCCTGGAGCGGACTAGCGGGAAAGAGAGATACGCAGTATTTT TRBD2 TRBV30 15 many TRBJ2-3
CASGVNSLSDGELFF TGCGCCAGCGGGGTCAACAGTCTGTCGGACGGGGAGCTGTTTTTT NA TRBV5-1 15 few TRBJ2-2
CASSQQTGAYGYTF TGCGCCAGCAGCCAACAAACAGGGGCCTATGGCTACACCTTC TRBD1 TRBV4-3 14 many TRBJ1-2
CASISAGSTDTQYF TGTGCCAGCATCTCAGCTGGATCCACAGATACGCAGTATTTT NA TRBV12-3/TRBV12-4 14 NA TRBJ2-3
CASSLQLGNEQFF TGTGCCAGCAGTCTCCAGCTCGGTAATGAGCAGTTCTTC NA TRBV27 13 many TRBJ2-1
CASRVPGQFYEQYF TGTGCCAGCAGAGTACCGGGACAGTTCTACGAGCAGTACTTC TRBD1 TRBV27 14 many TRBJ2-7
CASSSLAASTDTQYF TGTGCCAGCTCCTCGCTAGCGGCTTCCACAGATACGCAGTATTTT TRBD2 TRBV27 15 many TRBJ2-3
CASRRGTTETGAFF TGTGCCAGCAGGAGAGGGACAACCGAGACGGGAGCTTTCTTT NA TRBV2 14 many TRBJ1-1
CASSQVSLSSGNTIYF TGCGCCAGCAGCCAAGTGTCCCTTAGCTCTGGAAACACCATATATTTT NA TRBV4-3 16 many TRBJ1-3
CAWIRTDTKISNQPQHF TGTGCCTGGATAAGGACAGACACAAAGATTAGCAATCAGCCCCAGCATTTT NA TRBV30 17 many TRBJ1-5
CASSARGRGTEAFF TGTGCCAGCAGTGCCCGGGGGCGTGGCACTGAAGCTTTCTTT NA TRBV6-1 14 NA TRBJ1-1
CASSDGHSQETQYF TGTGCCAGCAGTGACGGACACAGCCAAGAGACCCAGTACTTC NA TRBV2 14 many TRBJ2-5
CASRARLTGYVRQYF TGTGCCAGCAGGGCCAGATTGACAGGGTATGTACGGCAGTACTTC TRBD1 TRBV6-2/TRBV6-3 15 NA TRBJ2-7
CASSEQAGSYNEQFF TGTGCCAGCAGTGAACAGGCGGGCTCCTACAATGAGCAGTTCTTC NA TRBV6-1 15 NA TRBJ2-1
CASRITRGRRNTEAFF TGTGCCAGTAGGATTACCAGGGGGCGAAGGAACACTGAAGCTTTCTTT TRBD1 TRBV19 16 many TRBJ1-1
CASSQLDRGAGPGNTIYF TGCGCCAGCAGCCAACTGGACAGGGGAGCAGGGCCTGGAAACACCATATATTTT TRBD1 TRBV4-1 18 many TRBJ1-3
CASSTRAGDTQYF TGTGCCAGCAGTACCAGGGCGGGGGATACGCAGTATTTT NA TRBV12-3/TRBV12-4 13 NA TRBJ2-3
CASSLERRGALFSGANVLTF TGTGCCAGCAGCTTAGAGCGCCGGGGGGCGCTATTCTCTGGGGCCAACGTCCTGACTTTC NA TRBV11-2 20 NA TRBJ2-6
CASSLDLGEKLFF TGTGCCAGCAGCTTGGATTTGGGGGAAAAACTGTTTTTT NA TRBV5-6 13 NA TRBJ1-4
CASSRMSMRQFF TGTGCCAGCAGTCGTATGTCAATGAGACAGTTCTTC NA TRBV12-3/TRBV12-4 12 NA TRBJ2-1
CASSVNWITEAFF TGTGCCAGCAGCGTCAACTGGATCACTGAAGCTTTCTTT NA TRBV7-2 13 NA TRBJ1-1
CASSSTQDGVEKLFF TGTGCCAGCAGCTCAACCCAGGATGGGGTTGAAAAACTGTTTTTT NA TRBV3-1 15 NA TRBJ1-4
CASQRGTGELFF TGTGCCAGCCAACGGGGAACCGGGGAGCTGTTTTTT NA TRBV28 12 NA TRBJ2-2
CSSRFPGTGGTGELFF TGTTCCAGCAGATTTCCGGGGACAGGGGGCACCGGGGAGCTGTTTTTT TRBD1 TRBV11-2 16 NA TRBJ2-2
CAWKAFDKGISEKLFF TGTGCCTGGAAGGCCTTTGATAAGGGGATTAGTGAAAAACTGTTTTTT NA TRBV30 16 many TRBJ1-4
CASAEIQETQYF TGTGCCAGCGCCGAAATCCAAGAGACCCAGTACTTC NA TRBV2 12 many TRBJ2-5
CSVQRDDTDTQYF TGCAGCGTTCAACGGGATGACACAGATACGCAGTATTTT NA TRBV29-1 13 once TRBJ2-3
CASSPGTGRVDEQFF TGTGCCAGCTCACCCGGGACAGGGCGTGTCGATGAGCAGTTCTTC TRBD1 TRBV18 15 many TRBJ2-1
CASSFVTDTGELFF TGCGCCAGCAGCTTTGTTACGGACACCGGGGAGCTGTTTTTT NA TRBV5-1 14 many TRBJ2-2
CASSLDRDGEQYF TGTGCCAGCAGCTTAGACAGGGATGGCGAGCAGTACTTC TRBD1 TRBV7-3 13 many TRBJ2-7
CASSSPLYSLHF TGTGCCAGCAGTTCTCCGCTGTATTCCCTCCACTTT NA TRBV28 12 many TRBJ1-6